This T cell receptor beta chain is drawn from a study of T cells expressing NK-cell markers. Study-wide context: HCMV seropositivity marked seven of the eight sequenced donors; one was seronegative.

Of note for this clonotype: What it recognizes is unknown.

The study, taken as a whole, reports: The HCMV specificity of the expanded NKG2C+ T cell clones stayed unresolved. A few of the donors also had these clonotypes leading their CD3+CD56-NKG2C+ fraction.

Germline V gene lookup returns CDR1 MNHNS and CDR2 SASEGT. This CDR3 comprises 15 residues. TCRdb reprocessed the 5' RACE reads and keeps a single row for each CDR3 protein, giving no DNA. The listing contains around 180,000 distinct CDR3 sequences. Material: blood T cells: a sorted CD56 or NKG2C T cell subset, CD4+ or CD8+ T cells, or bulk PBMC T cells (not recorded which). The receptor was derived from a man aged 18 to 69 in good health. The chain is built from TRBV6-1 and TRBJ2-3; with no DNA, the TCRdb D assignment of TRBD2 cannot be verified. The CDR3 spells CASSTGGAGTDTQYF.